The entry below gives a single T cell receptor (beta chain) sequence along with its context. The data derive from a study of blood T cell repertoires in COVID-19. Looking at the study overall: The United States, Italy and Spain provided the acute and convalescent COVID-19 samples. PBMCs, B-cell-depleted T cells, or T cells were the source of the cDNA or gDNA that made up the material.

The CDR3 totals 13 residues. Trimming removed 7 bases from V and 7 bases from J; junction bases left unmatched: 7. How the authors handled the data: It was from reference gene primer amplification that nucleated cell counts were estimated. Clones were read by immunoSEQ multiplex PCR, and TCRdb kept only the in-frame ones, dropping some. That table furnishes V, J and clone size, whereas the DNA furnished D and trimming. The repertoire holds around 180,000 clones, with roughly nine tenths as singletons. This sequence originates from a man in his 70s with active or convalescent COVID-19. Source material: peripheral blood. The gene calls are TRBV12-3 or TRBV12-4 and TRBJ2-1; 7 bases map to TRBD1. CDR3 sequence: CASTQPGGNEQFF. The CDR3 coding sequence is TGTGCCAGCACCCAGCCAGGGGGAAATGAGCAGTTCTTC.